The T cell receptor (beta chain) described here comes from a study of a mutant IDH1 vaccine in newly diagnosed glioma. As for the study in general: Vaccination began 4-6 weeks post radiotherapy alone, or with temozolomide cycles. Most patients had radiochemotherapy with temozolomide before enrollment; others had one alone. Overall study findings and caveats: Pseudoprogression apparently tracked independently of changes in top peripheral T cell clonotypes.

In the case of this clone: Its antigen remains unidentified.

The protocol was immunoSEQ multiplex PCR, while the TCRdb copy is restricted to in-frame clones and leaves out a portion. The sample includes roughly 45,000 clones, about 81% seen only once; the top ten take around 2.5%. J gave up 10 bases and V 4 bases, and 12 bases lay outside the gene matches. The CDR3 contains 14 residues. In germline, CDR1 is SQVTM, CDR2 ANQGSEA. The time point: week 23, last vaccination. Each dose of the vaccine consisted of 300 ug of mutant IDH1 20-mer peptide, with topical imiquimod. Each of the donors came in with new WHO grade 3 or 4 astrocytomas that were IDH1-mutant and ATRX-lost.

The specimen was PBMCs, collected from a glioma patient whose treatment included an IDH1 peptide vaccine. The chain uses TRBV29-1 and TRBJ1-1; 10 bases agree with TRBD1. The sequence was collected from a woman under 30 with glioma. Some clones in this sample may be carry-over from other donors' samples. CDR3 bases: TGCAGCGTTGTTCCTTGGGGGACAGGGGTGGCAGCTTTCTTT. Its translation is CSVVPWGTGVAAFF.